These 5 T cell receptor beta chains came from one sample sequenced in a study of CD8 T cells in ankylosing spondylitis (dated by TCRdb to the late 2010s). For these receptors, no antigen is known. The paper's findings and limits, for the study overall: A TCR beta motif made up of several highly homologous amino acid variants appeared to be characteristic of blood from ankylosing spondylitis patients.

Library construction relied on 5' RACE. TCRdb records Illumina HiSeq 2500 as the sequencer. TCRdb trimmed public reads at Q25 via fastp, called clones via MiXCR and kept in-frame beta chains. Identical CDR3 protein sequences are pooled into one entry, listed with their most common genes and DNA. A total of more than 100,000 distinct CDR3 sequences appear in this sample, roughly 15% of them only once. The top ten clonotypes cover 25% to 40% of the sample. The sequenced sample was blood, either unsorted or a sorted T cell fraction (not recorded which). The receptors here all came from a male donor with ankylosing spondylitis.

The chain couples TRBV7-2 to TRBJ2-3, with D perhaps TRBD1 or TRBD2 (5 bases each). Trimming left V 5 bases short and J 5 bases short, with 14 bases between. The CDR3 sequence is 14 residues long. CDR1 is SGHTA, CDR2 FQGNSA, per germline. This chain's CDR3 is CASSTTGTRDTQYF. The CDR3 nucleotides read TGTGCCAGCAGCACCACCGGGACCAGAGATACGCAGTATTTT. The whole variable domain, remainder taken from reference TRBV7-2 and TRBJ2-3, is GAGVSQSPSNKVTEKGKDVELRCDPISGHTALYWYRQSLGQGLEFLIYFQGNSAPDKSGLPSDRFSAERTGGSVSTLTIQRTQQEDSAVYLCASSTTGTRDTQYFGPGTRLTVL.

V gene TRBV10-2 combines with J gene TRBJ2-7; D may be TRBD1 (6 bases). Germline V gene data show CDR1 as WSHSY and CDR2 as SAAADI. Between the trimmed V and J ends, which lost 5 bases and 3 bases, there was a span of 11 bases. This CDR3 has 13 amino acids. CDR3 loop: CASSPDRFYEQYF. The DNA of the CDR3 is TGCGCCAGCAGTCCGGACAGATTCTACGAGCAGTACTTC.

This clonotype was detected a few times. V gene TRBV7-2 combines with J gene TRBJ2-3; no clear D. This CDR3 comprises 15 residues. The germline V gene encodes CDR1 SGHTA and CDR2 FQGNSA. V was clipped by 2 bases and J by 0 bases, with 9 bases between them. The CDR3 region is CASSLLRSSTDTQYF. The DNA for the CDR3 is TGTGCCAGCAGCTTATTGCGGAGTAGCACAGATACGCAGTATTTT.

The chain is built from TRBV11-2 and TRBJ2-5; D ambiguous. The CDR3 length is 15 residues. Germline V gene data show CDR1 as SGHAT and CDR2 as FQNNGV. V was trimmed by 2 bases and J by 1 base, leaving 11 bases between them. For the CDR3, the DNA is TGTGCCAGCAGCTTATTCTCCATATCCCAAGAGACCCAGTACTTC. This encodes CASSLFSISQETQYF. The variable domain in full, with the rest retrieved from reference TRBV11-2 and TRBJ2-5, is EAGVAQSPRYKIIEKRQSVAFWCNPISGHATLYWYQQILGQGPKLLIQFQNNGVVDDSQLPKDRFSAERLKGVDSTLKIQPAKLEDSAVYLCASSLFSISQETQYFGPGTRLLVL.

The rearrangement uses TRBV6-1 and TRBJ1-6; TRBD1 might be the D (5 bases). CDR1 is MNHNS, CDR2 SASEGT, per germline. The CDR3 consists of 14 residues. V was clipped by 4 bases and J by 9 bases, with 13 bases between them. The CDR3 protein is CASSGQTGGSPLHF. The CDR3 DNA is TGTGCCAGCAGTGGACAGACGGGGGGTTCACCCCTCCACTTT.